The 9 T cell receptor beta chains in this list originate from one sample, sequenced in a study of Graves' ophthalmopathy and Graves' hyperthyroidism. CDR3 regions of TCR beta were amplified from RNA transcripts. Second-round multiplex PCR followed a first-round RT-PCR using HTBI primers. TCRdb reprocessed the multiplex PCR reads via MiXCR and lists one record per CDR3 protein. The data show over a million distinct CDR3 sequences, less than 45% seen once. Sequences were obtained from peripheral blood or thyroid tissue (not recorded which). These receptors all stem from an adult man with Graves' hyperthyroidism.

The DNA of the CDR3 is TGTGCCAGTAGTACCCCGGGACTCTCGAGGGGAGCTTTCTTT. Translated: CASSTPGLSRGAFF. This rearrangement joins TRBV19 to TRBJ1-1, with TRBD1 as a possible D gene (5 bases). V dropped 4 bases and J dropped 10 bases, with 19 bases sitting between them. Germline V CDR1 and CDR2: LNHDA, SQIVND (reference sequence). The CDR3 spans 14 residues. The variable domain in full, completed from reference TRBV19 and TRBJ1-1, reads DGGITQSPKYLFRKEGQNVTLSCEQNLNHDAMYWYRQDPGQGLRLIYYSQIVNDFQKGDIAEGYSVSREKKESFPLTVTSAQKNPTAFYLCASSTPGLSRGAFFGQGTRLTVV.

Ten or more counts support this clonotype. The V gene is TRBV15, the J gene TRBJ1-5; D remains unclear. Germline V gene lookup returns CDR1 LNHNV and CDR2 YYDKDF (reference sequence). The CDR3 contains 13 residues. With 1 base removed from V and 9 bases from J, the gap between germline ends came to 10 bases. The CDR3 DNA is TGTGCCACCAGCAGAGCTTCGTGGGGGCCCCAGCATTTT. The encoded protein is CATSRASWGPQHF.

Written as DNA, the CDR3 is TGTGCCTGGAGTGTAAACTGGGACGCCTACGAGCAGTACTTC. Translated: CAWSVNWDAYEQYF. This chain links TRBV30 with TRBJ2-7; TRBD1 or TRBD2 may be the D gene (5 bases each). V dropped 0 bases and J dropped 2 bases, with 11 bases sitting between them. The CDR3 length is 14 residues. The germline V gene encodes CDR1 GTSNPN and CDR2 SVGIG (reference sequence). The full variable domain, with the rest looked up from reference TRBV30 and TRBJ2-7, is SQTIHQWPATLVQPVGSPLSLECTVEGTSNPNLYWYRQAAGRGLQLLFYSVGIGQISSEVPQNLSASRPQDRQFILSSKKLLLSDSGFYLCAWSVNWDAYEQYFGPGTRLTVT.

On this clonotype itself: A much more abundant neighbour one base away suggests this may be a read error. The CDR3 DNA reads TGTGCCAGCAATTTACAGGGTCGGCTAGCGGGAGAGGGAGAGACCCAGTACTTC. It is translated as CASNLQGRLAGEGETQYF. This sequence joins TRBV11-2 and TRBJ2-5; 10 bases map to TRBD2. Losses at the gene ends were 7 bases for V and 4 bases for J; bases not matched to a gene: 18. CDR3 length: 18 residues. Germline assignment: CDR1 SGHAT and CDR2 FQNNGV.

This clonotype occurred many times. The J gene is TRBJ2-5, the V gene TRBV11-2; 7 bases are a match to TRBD2. This CDR3 has 15 residues. The germline V gene encodes CDR1 SGHAT and CDR2 FQNNGV. The J segment lost 0 bases and the V segment lost 5 bases, leaving 6 bases of the junction unmatched. The CDR3 bases are TGTGCCAGCAGCACCTATAGCGGGTACCAAGAGACCCAGTACTTC. As protein: CASSTYSGYQETQYF.

This chain joins TRBV15 and TRBJ2-7, with D possibly matching TRBD2 (7 bases). Matching the DNA end better, TRBJ2-5 makes the J call doubtful. The V gene's germline CDR1 is LNHNV and CDR2 YYDKDF (reference sequence). The length of the CDR3 is 16 residues. Written as DNA, the CDR3 is TGTGCCACCAGCAGAGTTCGGGGGGCCGATGAAGAGACCCAGTACTTC. It encodes CATSRVRGADEETQYF.

This clonotype was seen repeatedly, ten times or more. This chain links TRBV29-1 with TRBJ1-2; D is uncertain. Trimming stripped 1 base from V and 7 bases from J, with 7 bases between. This CDR3 contains 11 residues. Germline V gene lookup returns CDR1 SQVTM and CDR2 ANQGSEA. CDR3 loop: CSVEGGVGYTF. In DNA form, the CDR3 reads TGCAGCGTTGAAGGCGGGGTTGGCTACACCTTC. Full variable domain (missing parts from reference TRBV29-1 and TRBJ1-2): SAVISQKPSRDICQRGTSLTIQCQVDSQVTMMFWYRQQPGQSLTLIATANQGSEATYESGFVIDKFPISRPNLTFSTLTVSNMSPEDSSIYLCSVEGGVGYTFGSGTRLTVV.

This clonotype was recorded at least ten times. This chain joins TRBV14 and TRBJ1-2; no reliable D call. Trimming stripped 3 bases from V and 8 bases from J, with 19 bases between. The CDR3 has 15 residues. Germline V gives CDR1 SGHDN, CDR2 FVKESK. CDR3 bases: TGTGCCAGCAGCCACCCGGGCCAGGCGGCGAGGGGCTACACCTTC. Protein: CASSHPGQAARGYTF.

This clonotype was seen a handful of times. The rearrangement links TRBV30 to TRBJ1-1; TRBD1 is a possible D gene (5 bases). There are 14 residues in the CDR3. Germline V lookup: CDR1 GTSNPN, CDR2 SVGIG (reference sequence). V lost 3 bases, J lost 5 bases, and 16 bases lay in between. The CDR3 coding sequence is TGTGCCTGGAGCTGGGCACCTCGGGGGACTGAAGCTTTCTTT. This encodes CAWSWAPRGTEAFF.